Here is one TCR beta chain with its context. No cognate antigen has been identified for it. Base-call qualities are not available, and no considerably larger clone is one nucleotide away. RNA was extracted using the RNeasy kit, and about 0.45 to 1 microgram was reverse transcribed with random hexamers. The immunoSEQ multiplex PCR assay, covering 54 Vbeta and 13 Jbeta segments, was used to amplify TCR beta CDR3 regions. PCR amplification bias was corrected using a synthetic template baseline for primer optimization and computational correction. The published analysis was carried out like this. Reads were annotated to V, D and J genes per IMGT and analyzed with immunoSEQ Analyzer, keeping only productive sequences. Clonality was computed as one minus Shannon entropy normalized by log2 of the number of productive unique sequences. For each patient and control, public and private clones were evaluated among the 100 most prevalent clones. Clones were defined as Susac-specific if absent from the healthy and MS cohorts, from 900 to 1,200 published viral clones and from other ImmuneACCESS disease sequences. The public reads were reanalyzed by TCRdb: fastp trimming at Q25, MiXCR alignment, in-frame beta chains only. Every CDR3 protein is listed once, alongside the most common genes and DNA of its rows. These V and J calls originate from TCRdb's pipeline instead of the authors' own analysis. For this sample there are about 100,000 distinct CDR3 sequences; approximately 95% appear just once. Roughly 0.29% of the sample is held by the ten biggest clonotypes.

This sample was included in a study of CD8 T cells in Susac syndrome (dated by TCRdb to about 2019). About the full investigation: Among the sequenced Susac syndrome patients, six had clinically active disease and eight were in clinical remission. Repertoire sequencing was used to test whether CD8+ T cell activation and differentiation in Susac syndrome was antigen driven. At blood withdrawal, Susac syndrome patients were therapy-naive, treated with corticosteroids (with IVIg additionally given to some), or treated with IVIg alone. Clonality of the CD8+ T cell repertoire was compared between eleven to twelve healthy donors, roughly 14 Susac syndrome patients and approximately 16 multiple sclerosis patients. Overall study results and their limits: CD8+ repertoires in Susac syndrome showed clonal expansion, which was highest in CD8+ TEMRA cells and was greater in clinically active patients than in remitting patients. Sixteen Susac-specific public clones were identified in the total CD8+ repertoire, and four or five Susac-specific public clones were identified in the CD8+ TEMRA repertoire. The study acknowledged that relatively few individuals were included in the TCR sequencing and HLA analysis.

Peripheral blood CD8+ and CD4+ T cells from healthy donors, Susac syndrome patients and multiple sclerosis patients were profiled by high-throughput TCR beta sequencing. The Susac syndrome patients fulfilled recently defined diagnostic criteria for definite or probable disease. Bulk CD8+ and CD4+ T cells were purified by magnetic negative isolation, whereas CD8+ TEMRA cells were enriched by FACS. Blood was drawn into EDTA tubes, processed within 24 hours, and PBMCs were isolated by density gradient centrifugation. PBMCs intended for TCR sequencing were cryopreserved in liquid nitrogen and thawed later in a water bath at 37 degrees C. Purity of sorted or isolated CD4+, CD8+ and CD8+ TEMRA cells was at least 90%. There are 15 amino acids in the CDR3, from cysteine to phenylalanine inclusive. The sequence is cut down to CDR3 DNA, 45 bases in frame from base 1. Deletion took 5 bases off V and 1 base off J, with a span of 17 bases between the germline ends. As encoded in the germline V gene (reference sequence), CDR1 is DFQATT while CDR2 is SNEGSKA.

Sequences were obtained from CD8+ T cells from PBMCs. The chain is made from TRBV20-1 and TRBJ2-5; the D gene could be TRBD1 or TRBD2, each one agreeing over 5 bases. The receptor's source is a human donor with Susac syndrome. The DNA is as follows: TGCAGTGCTCCAGACGCCAGGGAGCTCCAAGAGACCCAGTACTTC. Translated, this gives CSAPDARELQETQYF.